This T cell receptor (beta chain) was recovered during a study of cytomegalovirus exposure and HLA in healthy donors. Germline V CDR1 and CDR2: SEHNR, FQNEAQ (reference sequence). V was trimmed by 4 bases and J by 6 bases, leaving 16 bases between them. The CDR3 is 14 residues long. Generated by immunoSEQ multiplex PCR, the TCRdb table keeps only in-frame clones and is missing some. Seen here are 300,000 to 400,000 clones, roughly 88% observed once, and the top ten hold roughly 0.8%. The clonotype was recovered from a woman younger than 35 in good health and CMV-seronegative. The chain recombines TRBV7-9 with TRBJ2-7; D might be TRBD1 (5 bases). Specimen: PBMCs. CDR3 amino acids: CASSSQGLSGEQYF. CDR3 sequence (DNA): TGTGCCAGCAGCTCCCAGGGTTTGTCAGGCGAGCAGTACTTC.